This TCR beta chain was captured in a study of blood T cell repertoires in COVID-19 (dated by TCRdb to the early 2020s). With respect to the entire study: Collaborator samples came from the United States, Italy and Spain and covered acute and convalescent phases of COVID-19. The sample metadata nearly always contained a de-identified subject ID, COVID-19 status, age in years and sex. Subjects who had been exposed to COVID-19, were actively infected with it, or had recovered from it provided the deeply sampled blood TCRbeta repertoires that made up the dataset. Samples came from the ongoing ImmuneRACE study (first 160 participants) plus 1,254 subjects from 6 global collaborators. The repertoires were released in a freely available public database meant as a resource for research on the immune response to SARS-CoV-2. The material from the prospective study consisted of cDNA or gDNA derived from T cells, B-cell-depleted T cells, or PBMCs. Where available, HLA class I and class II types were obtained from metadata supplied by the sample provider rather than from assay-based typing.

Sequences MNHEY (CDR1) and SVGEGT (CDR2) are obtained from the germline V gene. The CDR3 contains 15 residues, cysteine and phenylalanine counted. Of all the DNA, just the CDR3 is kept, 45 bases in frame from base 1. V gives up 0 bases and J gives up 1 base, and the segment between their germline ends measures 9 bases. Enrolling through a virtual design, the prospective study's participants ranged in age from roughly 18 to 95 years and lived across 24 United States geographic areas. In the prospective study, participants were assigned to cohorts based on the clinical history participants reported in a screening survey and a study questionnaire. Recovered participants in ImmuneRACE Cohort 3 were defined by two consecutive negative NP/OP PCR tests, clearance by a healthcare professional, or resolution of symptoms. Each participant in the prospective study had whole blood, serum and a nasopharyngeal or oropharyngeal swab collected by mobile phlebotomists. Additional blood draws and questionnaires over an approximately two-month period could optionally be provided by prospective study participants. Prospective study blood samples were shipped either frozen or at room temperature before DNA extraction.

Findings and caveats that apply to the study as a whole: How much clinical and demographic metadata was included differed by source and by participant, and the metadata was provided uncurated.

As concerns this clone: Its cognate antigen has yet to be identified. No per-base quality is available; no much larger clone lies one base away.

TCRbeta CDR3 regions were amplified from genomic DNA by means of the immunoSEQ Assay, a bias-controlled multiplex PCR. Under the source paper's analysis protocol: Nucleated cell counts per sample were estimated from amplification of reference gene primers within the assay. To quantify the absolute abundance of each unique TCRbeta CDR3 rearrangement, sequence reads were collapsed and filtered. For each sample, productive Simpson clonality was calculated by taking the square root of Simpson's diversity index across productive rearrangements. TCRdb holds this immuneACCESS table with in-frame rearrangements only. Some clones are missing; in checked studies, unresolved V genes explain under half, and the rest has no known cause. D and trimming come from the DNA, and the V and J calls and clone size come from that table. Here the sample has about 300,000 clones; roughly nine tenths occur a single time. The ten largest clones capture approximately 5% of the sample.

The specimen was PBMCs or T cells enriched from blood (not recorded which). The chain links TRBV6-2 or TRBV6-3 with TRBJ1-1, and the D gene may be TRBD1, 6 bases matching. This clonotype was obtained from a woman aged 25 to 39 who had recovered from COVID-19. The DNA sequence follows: TGTGCCAGCAGTTACTCTGCCAGGGGGAACACTGAAGCTTTCTTT. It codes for CASSYSARGNTEAFF.